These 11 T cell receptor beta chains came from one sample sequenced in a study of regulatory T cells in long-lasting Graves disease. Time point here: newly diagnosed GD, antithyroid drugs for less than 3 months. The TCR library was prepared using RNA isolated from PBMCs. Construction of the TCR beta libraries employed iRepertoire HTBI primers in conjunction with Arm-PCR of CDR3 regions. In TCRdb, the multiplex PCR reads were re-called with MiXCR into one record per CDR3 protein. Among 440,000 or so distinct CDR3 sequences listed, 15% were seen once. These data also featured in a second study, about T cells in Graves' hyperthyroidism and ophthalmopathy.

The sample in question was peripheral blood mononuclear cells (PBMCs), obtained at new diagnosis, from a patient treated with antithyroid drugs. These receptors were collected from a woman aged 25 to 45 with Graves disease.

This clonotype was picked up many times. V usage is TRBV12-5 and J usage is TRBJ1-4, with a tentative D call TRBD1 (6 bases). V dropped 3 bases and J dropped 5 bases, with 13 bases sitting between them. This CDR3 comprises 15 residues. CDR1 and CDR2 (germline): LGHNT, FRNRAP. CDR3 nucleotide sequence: TGTGCTAGTGGTTTCCCGGACAGTTTAAATGAAAAACTGTTTTTT. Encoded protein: CASGFPDSLNEKLFF.

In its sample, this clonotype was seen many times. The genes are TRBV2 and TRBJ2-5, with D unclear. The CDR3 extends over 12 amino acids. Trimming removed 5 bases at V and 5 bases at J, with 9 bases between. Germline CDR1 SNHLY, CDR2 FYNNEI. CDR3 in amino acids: CASSFGLETQYF. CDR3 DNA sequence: TGTGCCAGCAGTTTCGGGCTGGAGACCCAGTACTTC.

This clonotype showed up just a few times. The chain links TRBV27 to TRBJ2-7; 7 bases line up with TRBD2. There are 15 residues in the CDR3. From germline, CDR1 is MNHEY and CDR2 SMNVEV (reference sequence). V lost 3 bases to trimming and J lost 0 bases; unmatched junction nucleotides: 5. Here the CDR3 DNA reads TGTGCCAGCAGTTTTACGGGGGGAATCTCCTACGAGCAGTACTTC. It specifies CASSFTGGISYEQYF.

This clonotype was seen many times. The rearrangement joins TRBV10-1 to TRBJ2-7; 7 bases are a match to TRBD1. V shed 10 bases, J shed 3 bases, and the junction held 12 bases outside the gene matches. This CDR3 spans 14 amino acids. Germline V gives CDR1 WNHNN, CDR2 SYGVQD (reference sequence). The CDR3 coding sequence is TGCGCCAACCTACGGACAGGCCGTTACTACGAGCAGTACTTC. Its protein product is CANLRTGRYYEQYF.

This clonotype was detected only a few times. The CDR3 sequence: CASSLDGGSGVGQFF. CDR3 DNA: TGCGCCAGCAGCTTGGACGGCGGGAGCGGCGTGGGGCAGTTCTTC. The J gene is TRBJ2-1, the V gene TRBV5-1; 7 nucleotides line up with TRBD2. The CDR3 runs 15 residues. The germline V gene has CDR1 SGHRS and CDR2 YFSETQ. The junction had 12 bases not matched to a gene; V was cut back by 0 bases and J by 12 bases.

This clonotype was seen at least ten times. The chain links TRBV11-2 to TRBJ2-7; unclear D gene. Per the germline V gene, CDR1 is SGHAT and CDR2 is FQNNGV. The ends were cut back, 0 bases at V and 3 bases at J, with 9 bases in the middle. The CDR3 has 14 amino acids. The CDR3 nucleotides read TGTGCCAGCAGCTTAGATCCAGGATTCTACGAGCAGTACTTC. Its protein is CASSLDPGFYEQYF.

CDR3 sequence reads: CASSQGAPEAFF. The CDR3 coding sequence is TGTGCCAGCAGTCAAGGAGCCCCAGAAGCTTTCTTT. V usage is TRBV7-3 and J usage is TRBJ1-1; D gene unclear. The CDR3 is 12 residues long. V lost 6 bases to trimming and J lost 8 bases, with 13 bases between them. Per the germline V gene, CDR1 is SGHTA and CDR2 is FQGTGA.

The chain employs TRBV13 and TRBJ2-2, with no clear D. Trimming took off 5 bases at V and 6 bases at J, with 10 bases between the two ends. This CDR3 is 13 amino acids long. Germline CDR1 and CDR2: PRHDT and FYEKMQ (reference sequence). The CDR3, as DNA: TGTGCCAGCAGCACAAAGAAGGCCGGGGAGCTGTTTTTT. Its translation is CASSTKKAGELFF.

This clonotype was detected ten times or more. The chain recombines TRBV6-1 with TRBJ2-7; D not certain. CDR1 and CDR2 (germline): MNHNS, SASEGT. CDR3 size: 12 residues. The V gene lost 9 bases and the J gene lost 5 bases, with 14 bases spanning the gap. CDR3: CASGTLVHEQYF. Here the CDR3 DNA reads TGTGCCAGTGGCACCCTAGTCCACGAGCAGTACTTC.

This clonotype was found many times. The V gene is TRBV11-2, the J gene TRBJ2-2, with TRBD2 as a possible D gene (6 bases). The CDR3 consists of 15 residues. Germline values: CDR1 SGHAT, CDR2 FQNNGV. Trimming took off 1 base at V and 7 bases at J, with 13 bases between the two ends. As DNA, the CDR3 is TGTGCCAGCAGCTTAGTGGGGGGAGTAGTCGGGGAGCTGTTTTTT. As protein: CASSLVGGVVGELFF.

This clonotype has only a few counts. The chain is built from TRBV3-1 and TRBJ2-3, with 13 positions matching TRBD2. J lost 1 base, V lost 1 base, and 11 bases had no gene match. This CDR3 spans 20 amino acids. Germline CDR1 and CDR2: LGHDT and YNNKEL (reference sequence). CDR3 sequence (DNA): TGTGCCAGCAGCCAAGTTGAACTAGCGGGAGGGCCACCGGGCACAGATACGCAGTATTTT. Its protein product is CASSQVELAGGPPGTDTQYF.